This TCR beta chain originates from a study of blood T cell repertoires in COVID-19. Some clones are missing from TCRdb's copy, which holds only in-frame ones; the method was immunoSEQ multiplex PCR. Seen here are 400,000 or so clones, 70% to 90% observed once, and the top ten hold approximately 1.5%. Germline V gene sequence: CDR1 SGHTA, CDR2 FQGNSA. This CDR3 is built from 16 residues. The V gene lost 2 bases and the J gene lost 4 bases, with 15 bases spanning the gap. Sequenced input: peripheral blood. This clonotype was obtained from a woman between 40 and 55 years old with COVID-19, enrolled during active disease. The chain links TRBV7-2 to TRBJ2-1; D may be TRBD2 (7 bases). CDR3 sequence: CASSLRAGEGYNEQFF. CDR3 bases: TGTGCCAGCAGCTTAAGGGCAGGGGAGGGGTACAATGAGCAGTTCTTC.